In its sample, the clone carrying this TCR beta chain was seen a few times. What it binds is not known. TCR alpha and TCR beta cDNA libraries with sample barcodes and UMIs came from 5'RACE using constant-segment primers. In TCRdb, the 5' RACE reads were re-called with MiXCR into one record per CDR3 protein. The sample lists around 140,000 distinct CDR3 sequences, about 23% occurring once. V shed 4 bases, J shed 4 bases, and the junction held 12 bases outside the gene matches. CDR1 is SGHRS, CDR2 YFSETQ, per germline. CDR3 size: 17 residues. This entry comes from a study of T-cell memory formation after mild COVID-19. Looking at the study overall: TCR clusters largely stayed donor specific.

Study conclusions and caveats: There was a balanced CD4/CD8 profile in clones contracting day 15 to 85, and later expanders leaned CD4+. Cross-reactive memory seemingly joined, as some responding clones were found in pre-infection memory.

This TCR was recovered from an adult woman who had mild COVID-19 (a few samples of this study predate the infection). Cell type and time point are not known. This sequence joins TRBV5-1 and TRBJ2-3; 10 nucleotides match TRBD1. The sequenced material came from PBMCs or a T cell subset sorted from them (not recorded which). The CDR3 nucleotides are TGCGCCAGCAGCCTATACCCGACAGGGGGCGCAGCAGATACGCAGTATTTT. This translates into CASSLYPTGGAADTQYF.